This is a list of T cell receptor beta chains from one sample in a study of cytomegalovirus exposure and HLA in healthy donors. Libraries were prepared by immunoSEQ multiplex PCR; TCRdb keeps only in-frame clonotypes and omits some of them. Seen here are fewer than 150,000 clones, approximately 79% observed once, and the top ten hold around 6.3%. Source material: PBMCs. The receptors were sampled from a man aged 35 to 55 in good health and CMV-seropositive. Each CDR3 is given with its conserved first and last residue. The order of the fields is J gene, V gene, clone size, CDR3 protein. A clone size is listed for some rows: how often the clone was seen (once, few, many), or a class if it is expanded.

J: TRBJ2-6; V: TRBV27; size: NA; CDR3: CASSSTGASNSGANVLTF
J: TRBJ2-7; V: TRBV6-1; size: NA; CDR3: CASSEGQNYEQYF
J: TRBJ2-5; V: TRBV6-1; size: NA; CDR3: CASSAGQGNQETQYF
J: TRBJ2-1; V: TRBV9; size: NA; CDR3: CASSISSYNEQFF
J: TRBJ2-1; V: TRBV4-1; size: NA; CDR3: CASSQGHFSSYNEQFF
J: TRBJ2-1; V: TRBV30; size: NA; CDR3: CAWKRRLAGGPRFF
J: TRBJ2-1; V: TRBV4-2; size: NA; CDR3: CASSPRTSGGSSYNEQFF
J: TRBJ2-3; V: TRBV27; size: NA; CDR3: CASSFRDTTDTQYF
J: TRBJ2-1; V: TRBV29-1; size: NA; CDR3: CSAGGASGNNEQFF
J: TRBJ2-1; V: TRBV6-5; size: NA; CDR3: CASTRAGGYNEQFF
J: TRBJ1-1; V: TRBV28; size: NA; CDR3: CASSPTGRGMNTEAFF
J: TRBJ2-1; V: TRBV18; size: NA; CDR3: CASSQNQGDEQFF
J: TRBJ1-2; V: TRBV5-4; size: NA; CDR3: CATTGGRNYGYTF
J: TRBJ2-1; V: TRBV27; size: NA; CDR3: CASNHGESEQFF
J: TRBJ2-5; V: TRBV11-3; size: NA; CDR3: CASSLVGRGQGTETQYF
J: TRBJ2-5; V: TRBV21-1; size: NA; CDR3: CASSKYLSGRAEETQYF
J: TRBJ2-1; V: TRBV19; size: NA; CDR3: CASSIVGEGYNEQFF
J: TRBJ1-2; V: TRBV4-1; size: once; CDR3: CASSQRGGPWTGGAINYGYTF
J: TRBJ1-1; V: TRBV7-9; size: NA; CDR3: CASSSWGLEEAFF
J: TRBJ1-2; V: TRBV30; size: NA; CDR3: CAWSVGAYGYTF
J: TRBJ2-7; V: TRBV15; size: NA; CDR3: CATSRMRDSYEQYF
J: TRBJ1-2; V: TRBV29-1; size: NA; CDR3: CSVGGGYTF